Each of the 16 T cell receptor beta chains below was sequenced from the same sample in a study of early T cells in non-severe SARS-CoV-2 infection. TCRdb analysed the 5' RACE reads with MiXCR anew, one entry per CDR3 protein. The top ten hold 6.2% of the sample, which has roughly 100,000 distinct CDR3 sequences, around 13% seen once. The sequenced material came from whole blood. The receptors derive from an adult who was a healthcare worker with PCR-confirmed SARS-CoV-2 infection or an uninfected control (not recorded which).

This clonotype was seen repeatedly, ten times or more. This chain uses TRBV11-2 with TRBJ2-7; 9 nucleotides line up with TRBD1. The CDR3 length is 16 residues. The germline gives CDR1 SGHAT, CDR2 FQNNGV. V lost 2 bases to trimming and J lost 2 bases; unmatched junction nucleotides: 7. The CDR3 bases are TGTGCCAGCAGCTTACCCCCCGGACAGGGGCCCTACGAGCAGTACTTC. It is translated as CASSLPPGQGPYEQYF.

This clonotype was seen at least ten times. The rearrangement uses TRBV6-5 and TRBJ2-1, with D unresolved. Germline lookup yields CDR1 MNHEY and CDR2 SVGAGI. V gave up 7 bases and J gave up 6 bases, with 7 bases separating them. The CDR3 has 11 residues. CDR3 sequence (DNA): TGTGCCAGCAAACTAATCAATGAGCAGTTCTTC. Protein sequence: CASKLINEQFF.

With respect to this clonotype: A much larger clone is a single base away; this may be a read error. The CDR3 coding sequence is TGTGCCAGCAGCCCGACACCCACAGATACGCAGTATTTT. Its protein is CASSPTPTDTQYF. This chain connects TRBV7-2 to TRBJ2-3; no clear D gene. The CDR3 has 13 residues. The ends were cut back, 5 bases at V and 2 bases at J, with 8 bases in the middle. CDR1 and CDR2 from the germline V gene are SGHTA and FQGNSA.

This clonotype was seen a handful of times. The chain recombines TRBV6-6 with TRBJ2-4; maybe TRBD1 (6 bases). The V gene's germline CDR1 is MNHNY and CDR2 SVGAGI (reference sequence). V was pared by 2 bases and J by 14 bases, with 19 bases between. The CDR3 has 14 residues. The CDR3 region has the DNA TGTGCCAGCAGTTACAGGGAAACAGGGTTATCAAAGTACTTC. It specifies CASSYRETGLSKYF.

For the CDR3, the DNA is TGTGCCAGCAGCTTAGATTGGGAAGATGAGCAGTTCTTC. Translation gives CASSLDWEDEQFF. J is TRBJ2-1 and V is TRBV7-9; D is undetermined. Germline-derived CDR1 and CDR2 are SEHNR and FQNEAQ (reference sequence). This CDR3 comprises 13 residues. Trimming took 1 base from V and 8 from J, leaving 9 bases between them.

This clonotype was recorded many times. The chain couples TRBV20-1 to TRBJ1-1; the D is unclear. The CDR3 covers 13 residues. Germline V gene sequence: CDR1 DFQATT, CDR2 SNEGSKA (reference sequence). V was shortened by 1 base and J by 1 base, with 7 bases between the two germline ends. CDR3 in amino acids: CSARVPWNTEAFF. The CDR3 DNA reads as TGCAGTGCTAGAGTTCCCTGGAACACTGAAGCTTTCTTT.

This clonotype occurred many times. The chain joins TRBV4-3 to TRBJ2-1; 8 bases are a match to TRBD2. J lost 7 bases, V lost 3 bases, and 11 bases had no gene match. The length of the CDR3 is 16 residues. Germline assignment: CDR1 LGHNA and CDR2 YSLEER. The CDR3 region has the DNA TGCGCCAGCAGCCAGAACCCCGGGACTAGATTGAATGAGCAGTTCTTC. Its protein is CASSQNPGTRLNEQFF.

This clonotype was recorded at least ten times. The chain has TRBV6-5 and TRBJ1-2; a weak D match, TRBD1 (5 bases). Germline V lookup: CDR1 MNHEY, CDR2 SVGAGI. This CDR3 spans 14 amino acids. Trimming left V 4 bases short and J 4 bases short, with 13 bases between. The CDR3 spells CASSSRGLVYGYTF. CDR3 in DNA: TGTGCCAGCAGTTCCCGGGGCCTAGTCTATGGCTACACCTTC.

This clonotype was counted at least ten times. The germline gene is not matched at one end of the junction; a read error may be the cause. The CDR3 region is CASLRLANTGELFF. The DNA for the CDR3 is TGTGCCAGCCTGAGACTAGCGAATACCGGGGAGCTGTTTTTT. This chain uses TRBV12-3 or TRBV12-4 with TRBJ2-2; 8 nucleotides agree with TRBD2. This CDR3 comprises 14 residues.

The CDR3 protein is CSATDRVDNSPLHF. CDR3 sequence (DNA): TGCAGTGCCACCGACAGAGTCGATAATTCACCCCTCCACTTT. This sequence joins TRBV20-1 and TRBJ1-6; perhaps TRBD1 as D (5 bases). Germline CDR1 and CDR2: DFQATT and SNEGSKA (reference sequence). The CDR3 loop spans 14 amino acids. The ends were cut back, 6 bases at V and 5 bases at J, with 14 bases in the middle.

This clonotype was detected only a few times. The genes are TRBV7-8 and TRBJ1-1, with D uncertain. CDR1 is SGHVS, CDR2 FQNEAQ, per germline. The ends were cut back, 5 bases at V and 0 bases at J, with 16 bases in the middle. The CDR3 is made up of 16 amino acids. CDR3 in DNA: TGTGCCAGCAGCCCCATAGGGAATCCGATGAACACTGAAGCTTTCTTT. As protein: CASSPIGNPMNTEAFF.

This clonotype was counted at least ten times. CDR3 sequence reads: CASGLMYEQYF. The CDR3 DNA sequence: TGTGCCAGCGGGCTAATGTACGAGCAGTACTTC. The chain joins TRBV12-3 or TRBV12-4 to TRBJ2-7; no clear D. Trimming removed 8 bases at V and 4 bases at J, with 9 bases between. The CDR3 sequence is 11 residues long.

This clonotype was observed at least ten times. This sequence joins TRBV5-6 and TRBJ2-5, with D uncertain. This CDR3 spans 15 amino acids. With 1 base removed from V and 5 bases from J, the gap between germline ends came to 15 bases. Germline loops: CDR1 SGHDT, CDR2 YYEEEE. The DNA of the CDR3 is TGTGCCAGCAGCTTGCCTTCGACGGGCGAGGAGACCCAGTACTTC. Its translation is CASSLPSTGEETQYF.

This clonotype appeared a few times. The V gene is TRBV11-2, the J gene TRBJ2-2; no definite D call. The CDR3 extends over 19 amino acids. V was trimmed by 1 base and J by 5 bases, leaving 23 bases between them. Germline CDR1 reads SGHAT; CDR2 reads FQNNGV. In DNA, the CDR3 is TGTGCCAGCAGCTTAGTATGGCCAGGAACCCTAACTCTTACCGGGGAGCTGTTTTTT. The encoded protein is CASSLVWPGTLTLTGELFF. Full variable domain (missing parts from reference TRBV11-2 and TRBJ2-2): EAGVAQSPRYKIIEKRQSVAFWCNPISGHATLYWYQQILGQGPKLLIQFQNNGVVDDSQLPKDRFSAERLKGVDSTLKIQPAKLEDSAVYLCASSLVWPGTLTLTGELFFGEGSRLTVL.

This chain uses TRBV5-1 with TRBJ1-4; possible D gene TRBD1, 5 bases. The germline V gene has CDR1 SGHRS and CDR2 YFSETQ. V dropped 4 bases and J dropped 10 bases, with 20 bases sitting between them. This CDR3 region has 15 residues. In nucleotides, the CDR3 is TGCGCCAGCAGCCCCGGGGCTGAACAACTTGGAAAACTGTTTTTT. It is translated as CASSPGAEQLGKLFF.

The V and J genes are TRBV12-3 or TRBV12-4 and TRBJ2-5; D gene uncertain. The CDR3 totals 13 residues. The V end was cut by 3 bases, the J end by 5 bases, with 10 bases between. The CDR3 loop is CASSLFRGETQYF. The CDR3 bases are TGTGCCAGCAGTTTGTTCCGCGGCGAGACCCAGTACTTC.